The 29 T cell receptor beta chains given below trace back to one sample, sequenced in a study of blood T cells in healthy people across ages. The authors ran a second PCR of roughly 6 to 12 cycles using a sample-barcoded 5' primer and a J-beta primer mix. One entry per CDR3 protein, called by TCRdb with MiXCR from the 5' RACE reads. The sample holds approximately 680,000 distinct CDR3 sequences, roughly 32% seen once. The specimen sequenced was blood. The receptors shown here come from a woman of 80 years or more in good health.

Comments on this clonotype: Just one base apart from a much larger clone, this may be a read error. The chain employs TRBV25-1 and TRBJ2-1, with 8 bases identical to TRBD2. V dropped 8 bases and J dropped 8; count of bases not matched to a gene: 11. CDR3 length equals 14 residues. In germline, CDR1 is MGHDK, CDR2 SYGVNS. Written as DNA, the CDR3 is TGTGCCAGCCAACGAGCGGGGGAGGGCGATGAGCAGTTCTTC. Amino acid sequence: CASQRAGEGDEQFF.

This clonotype was recorded at least ten times. The rearrangement links TRBV5-1 to TRBJ1-2, with 9 positions matching TRBD1. This CDR3 spans 16 amino acids. V was pared by 4 bases and J by 5 bases, with 12 bases of the junction left unmatched. Germline CDR1 reads SGHRS; CDR2 reads YFSETQ. CDR3 in amino acids: CASSIKPGQGNYGYTF. CDR3 nucleotide sequence: TGCGCCAGCAGCATAAAGCCGGGACAGGGTAATTATGGCTACACCTTC.

This clonotype was seen more than once but under ten times. The chain combines TRBV7-8 with TRBJ1-5; D not certain. This CDR3 has 16 residues. V gave up 0 bases and J gave up 9 bases, with 18 bases separating them. Germline assignment: CDR1 SGHVS and CDR2 FQNEAQ. This CDR3 reads CASSLAPLSIPGPQHF. The CDR3 coding sequence is TGTGCCAGCAGCTTAGCCCCCTTATCGATTCCAGGGCCCCAGCATTTT.

This clonotype was observed a few times. V is TRBV6-6 and J is TRBJ2-2; 8 bases line up with TRBD2. Germline V gene lookup returns CDR1 MNHNY and CDR2 SVGAGI (reference sequence). CDR3 length: 16 amino acids. The J segment lost 4 bases and the V segment lost 7 bases, leaving 11 bases of the junction unmatched. CDR3 nucleotides: TGTGCCAGCATTATCCGGGGGGGCGAGAGCACCGGGGAGCTGTTTTTT. Translation gives CASIIRGGESTGELFF.

In its sample, this clonotype was seen many times. The V call is TRBV6-1, the J call TRBJ2-1, with a possible D match to TRBD2 (6 bases). The V end was cut by 8 bases, the J end by 10 bases, with 24 bases between. Germline V gives CDR1 MNHNS, CDR2 SASEGT. The length of the CDR3 is 15 residues. The CDR3 region has the DNA TGTGCCAGCGCTTACCGGGACTCCAGAGGGGAGGAGCAGTTCTTC. It translates to CASAYRDSRGEEQFF.

Concerning this clonotype itself: This clone may be a read error of a much larger clone one base away. The rearrangement links TRBV28 to TRBJ2-3; D is possibly TRBD1 (5 bases). This CDR3 is built from 15 residues. CDR1 and CDR2 (germline): MDHEN, SYDVKM. Deletions cut 8 bases from V and 2 bases from J, with 17 bases between. CDR3 nucleotides: TGTGCCAGCGGCAGTGGGGCTGGCTTCACAGATACGCAGTATTTT. This codes for CASGSGAGFTDTQYF.

The chain combines TRBV4-3 with TRBJ1-4, with D tentatively TRBD1 (6 bases). The germline CDR1 and CDR2 sequences are LGHNA and YSLEER. Trimming took off 0 bases at V and 7 bases at J, with 15 bases between the two ends. CDR3 length: 16 amino acids. The CDR3 DNA follows: TGCGCCAGCAGCCAAGATCGTCAGGGGCGATGTGAAAAACTGTTTTTT. As protein: CASSQDRQGRCEKLFF.

J is TRBJ2-1 and V is TRBV5-5, with TRBD2 matching 14 bases. With V trimmed by 4 bases and J by 7 bases, 10 bases remained unmatched. CDR3 length: 17 residues. The germline gives CDR1 SGHKS, CDR2 YYEKEE (reference sequence). The CDR3 nucleotides are TGTGCCAGCAGCCGCCTCCCCGGGACTAGCGGGAGTAATGAGCAGTTCTTC. Translating it yields CASSRLPGTSGSNEQFF.

Only a few counts were recorded for this clonotype. This chain uses TRBV27 with TRBJ2-1, with TRBD2 as a possible D gene (5 bases). The better agreement between TRBJ2-7 and the DNA end casts doubt on the J call. Germline V gene data show CDR1 as MNHEY and CDR2 as SMNVEV (reference sequence). This CDR3 comprises 15 residues. The CDR3 nucleotides are TGTGCCAGCGCCAACCGGGGAAGCTCCTACAATGAGCAGTACTTC. Its protein is CASANRGSSYNEQYF.

The chain recombines TRBV5-1 with TRBJ1-1; 7 positions match TRBD1. Germline-derived CDR1 and CDR2 are SGHRS and YFSETQ. The CDR3 loop spans 14 amino acids. V trimming: 4 bases; J trimming: 1 base; junction bases outside the gene matches: 4. The CDR3 protein is CASSAQGGNTEAFF. The CDR3 DNA reads as TGCGCCAGCAGCGCTCAGGGGGGGAACACTGAAGCTTTCTTT. Complete variable domain (other parts from reference TRBV5-1 and TRBJ1-1): KAGVTQTPRYLIKTRGQQVTLSCSPISGHRSVSWYQQTPGQGLQFLFEYFSETQRNKGNFPGRFSGRQFSNSRSEMNVSTLELGDSALYLCASSAQGGNTEAFFGQGTRLTVV.

This clonotype was detected ten times or more. The chain uses TRBV4-1 and TRBJ2-3; TRBD2 is a possible D gene (5 bases). V was trimmed by 3 bases and J by 2 bases, leaving 9 bases between them. The CDR3 consists of 14 residues. Per the germline V gene, CDR1 is MGHRA and CDR2 is YSYEKL. The CDR3 DNA sequence: TGCGCCAGCAGCCAGGACCTAGCCACAGATACGCAGTATTTT. It codes for CASSQDLATDTQYF.

The gene calls are TRBV11-2 and TRBJ2-7; 7 positions match TRBD1. This CDR3 is 16 amino acids long. Germline assignment: CDR1 SGHAT and CDR2 FQNNGV. Trimming took 5 bases from V and 0 from J; bases not matched to a gene: 10. The CDR3 region is CASSPKQGLLSYEQYF. The CDR3 DNA follows: TGTGCCAGCAGCCCCAAACAGGGGTTACTCTCCTACGAGCAGTACTTC. Full variable domain (rest looked up from reference TRBV11-2 and TRBJ2-7): EAGVAQSPRYKIIEKRQSVAFWCNPISGHATLYWYQQILGQGPKLLIQFQNNGVVDDSQLPKDRFSAERLKGVDSTLKIQPAKLEDSAVYLCASSPKQGLLSYEQYFGPGTRLTVT.

This clonotype appeared many times. The chain recombines TRBV29-1 with TRBJ2-5; D remains unclear. Trimming shortened V by 5 bases and J by 4 bases, and 8 bases separated the two germline ends. The CDR3 consists of 11 residues. Germline lookup yields CDR1 SQVTM and CDR2 ANQGSEA. DNA of the CDR3: TGCAGCGTTTGGCGCGGAGAGACCCAGTACTTC. Its translation is CSVWRGETQYF.

This clonotype was seen only a few times. The V gene is TRBV2, the J gene TRBJ1-2; 8 bases map to TRBD1. The germline CDR1 and CDR2 sequences are SNHLY and FYNNEI. The CDR3 is 13 residues long. With 7 bases clipped from V and 4 bases from J, the junction kept 5 bases outside the gene matches. CDR3 sequence: CASNPGGSYGYTF. The DNA of the CDR3 is TGTGCCAGCAATCCAGGGGGCAGCTATGGCTACACCTTC. Full variable domain (rest looked up from reference TRBV2 and TRBJ1-2): EPEVTQTPSHQVTQMGQEVILRCVPISNHLYFYWYRQILGQKVEFLVSFYNNEISEKSEIFDDQFSVERPDGSNFTLKIRSTKLEDSAMYFCASNPGGSYGYTFGSGTRLTVV.

This clonotype was counted ten times or more. This chain connects TRBV5-1 to TRBJ1-5; D not resolved. The CDR3 sequence is 14 residues long. The germline V gene encodes CDR1 SGHRS and CDR2 YFSETQ. V lost 0 bases to trimming and J lost 1 base, with 5 bases between them. The CDR3 region has the DNA TGCGCCAGCAGCTTGGAGGGAAGCAATCAGCCCCAGCATTTT. It encodes CASSLEGSNQPQHF.

The chain has TRBV5-1 and TRBJ2-3; D tentatively reads TRBD1 or TRBD2 (6 bases each). The CDR3 runs 15 residues. Deletions cut 7 bases from V and 3 bases from J, with 18 bases between. Germline values: CDR1 SGHRS, CDR2 YFSETQ. DNA for the CDR3: TGCGCCAGCTCATCGGGGGCGGGTTGGACAGATACGCAGTATTTT. Residues: CASSSGAGWTDTQYF.

This clonotype was detected ten times or more. The chain recombines TRBV7-3 with TRBJ1-1; 11 bases align to TRBD1. V lost 5 bases and J lost 5; bases outside the gene matches: 13. CDR3 length: 17 amino acids. The V gene's germline CDR1 is SGHTA and CDR2 FQGTGA. CDR3 nucleotides: TGTGCCAGCAGCCCGTCAGGACAGGGGGCAATAGGGACTGAAGCTTTCTTT. The encoded protein is CASSPSGQGAIGTEAFF.

This clonotype appeared a few times. The gene calls are TRBV20-1 and TRBJ1-1; no clear D gene. Germline assignment: CDR1 DFQATT and CDR2 SNEGSKA (reference sequence). V was trimmed by 2 bases and J by 3 bases, leaving 10 bases between them. This CDR3 contains 13 residues. CDR3: CSARNGVDTEAFF. For the CDR3, the DNA is TGCAGTGCTAGAAACGGGGTCGACACTGAAGCTTTCTTT.

This clonotype came up many times. V is TRBV20-1 and J is TRBJ2-3; 7 bases agree with TRBD2. V lost 6 bases, J lost 2 bases, and 14 bases stayed unmatched. This CDR3 contains 16 residues. CDR1 is DFQATT, CDR2 SNEGSKA, per germline (reference sequence). The CDR3 sequence: CSATPLGGGATDTQYF. CDR3 DNA sequence: TGCAGTGCCACCCCGTTAGGCGGGGGAGCCACAGATACGCAGTATTTT.

At least ten counts were recorded for this clonotype. The chain links TRBV11-2 to TRBJ1-6, with 9 bases matching TRBD1. CDR3 length equals 14 residues. From germline, CDR1 is SGHAT and CDR2 FQNNGV. After removal of 5 bases from V and 9 bases from J, the junction contained 5 bases not matched to a gene. The CDR3 bases are TGTGCCAGCAGCCCTGACAGGGGGGCTTCACCCCTCCACTTT. Protein: CASSPDRGASPLHF.

The chain's CDR3 is CSARTEYTSSGDEKLFF. Written as DNA, the CDR3 is TGCAGTGCTAGGACAGAATACACGTCCTCGGGAGATGAAAAACTGTTTTTT. This chain uses TRBV20-1 with TRBJ1-4; maybe TRBD1 (5 bases). Germline V gene data show CDR1 as DFQATT and CDR2 as SNEGSKA (reference sequence). Deletions cut 3 bases from V and 6 bases from J, with 23 bases between. This CDR3 has 17 amino acids.

On this clonotype: A much bigger clone sits one base away, suggesting this may be a read error. V usage is TRBV6-6 and J usage is TRBJ2-1; 8 bases fit TRBD2. The CDR3 is 16 amino acids. The germline V gene encodes CDR1 MNHNY and CDR2 SVGAGI (reference sequence). V shed 0 bases and J 7 bases; nucleotides not matched to a gene: 8. The CDR3 nucleotides read TGTGCCAGCAGTTACTCGACGGGGGGGCGCGGGAATGAGCAGTTCTTC. As protein: CASSYSTGGRGNEQFF.

On this clonotype itself: This may be a read error: a much more frequent sequence differs by one nucleotide. In DNA form, the CDR3 reads TGTGCCAGCCATGGACAGGGAACTGGCTACACCTTC. The encoded protein is CASHGQGTGYTF. The chain couples TRBV6-6 to TRBJ1-2; 8 bases fit TRBD1. V gave up 8 bases and J gave up 7 bases; unmatched junction bases: 6. Germline-derived CDR1 and CDR2 are MNHNY and SVGAGI (reference sequence). The CDR3 loop spans 12 amino acids.

The chain carries TRBV6-5 and TRBJ2-5; 10 nucleotides match TRBD2. Germline-derived CDR1 and CDR2 are MNHEY and SVGAGI. V was clipped by 7 bases and J by 6 bases; unmatched bases: 5. The CDR3 is 13 amino acids. The CDR3 DNA reads TGTGCCAGCACGGGACTAGCGAGGCAGACCCAGTACTTC. This encodes CASTGLARQTQYF.

This clonotype was recorded many times. This rearrangement joins TRBV9 to TRBJ2-1; possible D gene TRBD2, 7 bases. CDR1 and CDR2 from the germline V gene are SGDLS and YYNGEE. V lost 3 bases and J 0 bases, leaving 13 bases between the germline ends. The CDR3 has 16 amino acids. The CDR3 bases are TGTGCCAGCAGCGACCGCGGGGGCCGCTCCTACAATGAGCAGTTCTTC. The encoded protein is CASSDRGGRSYNEQFF. Combining the CDR3 with reference TRBV9 and TRBJ2-1 gives the whole variable domain DSGVTQTPKHLITATGQRVTLRCSPRSGDLSVYWYQQSLDQGLQFLIQYYNGEERAKGNILERFSAQQFPDLHSELNLSSLELGDSALYFCASSDRGGRSYNEQFFGPGTRLTVL.

This clonotype was counted at least ten times. The V gene is TRBV25-1, the J gene TRBJ2-4, with D possibly called TRBD1 or TRBD2 (5 bases each). The CDR3 length is 15 residues. V was shortened by 6 bases and J by 3 bases, with 15 bases between the two germline ends. CDR1 MGHDK and CDR2 SYGVNS come from the germline V gene. CDR3 sequence (DNA): TGTGCCAGCAGCGGGACCCTTGGAGACAAAAACATTCAGTACTTC. Its protein product is CASSGTLGDKNIQYF.

As to this clonotype: A junction end diverges from the germline sequence, so it may reflect a read error. The chain links TRBV6-6 to TRBJ2-7; TRBD2 matches 8 bases. Gene TRBJ2-5 matches the end of the DNA better, so the J call may be wrong. Germline loops: CDR1 MNHNY, CDR2 SVGAGI (reference sequence). The CDR3 totals 15 residues. CDR3 sequence (DNA): TGTGCCAGCAATTACTCCGGGGGGGCTAAAGAGACCCAGTACTTC. Encoded protein: CASNYSGGAKETQYF.

This clonotype was seen at least ten times. The CDR3 protein is CASSLGQGMGNQPQHF. In DNA form, the CDR3 reads TGTGCCAGCAGCTTAGGACAGGGCATGGGCAATCAGCCCCAGCATTTT. J is TRBJ1-5 and V is TRBV7-2; 7 bases line up with TRBD1. Germline values: CDR1 SGHTA, CDR2 FQGNSA. The CDR3 has 16 residues. J gave up 2 bases and V 1 base, and 5 bases lay outside the gene matches.

The rearrangement joins TRBV15 to TRBJ2-7, with D perhaps matching TRBD1 or TRBD2 (7 bases each). The DNA matches TRBJ2-5 better at its end, which makes the J call doubtful. The CDR3 length is 14 residues. CDR1 and CDR2 from the germline V gene are LNHNV and YYDKDF (reference sequence). CDR3: CATSINRGGETQYF. The CDR3 region has the DNA TGTGCCACCAGCATCAACAGGGGAGGGGAGACCCAGTACTTC.